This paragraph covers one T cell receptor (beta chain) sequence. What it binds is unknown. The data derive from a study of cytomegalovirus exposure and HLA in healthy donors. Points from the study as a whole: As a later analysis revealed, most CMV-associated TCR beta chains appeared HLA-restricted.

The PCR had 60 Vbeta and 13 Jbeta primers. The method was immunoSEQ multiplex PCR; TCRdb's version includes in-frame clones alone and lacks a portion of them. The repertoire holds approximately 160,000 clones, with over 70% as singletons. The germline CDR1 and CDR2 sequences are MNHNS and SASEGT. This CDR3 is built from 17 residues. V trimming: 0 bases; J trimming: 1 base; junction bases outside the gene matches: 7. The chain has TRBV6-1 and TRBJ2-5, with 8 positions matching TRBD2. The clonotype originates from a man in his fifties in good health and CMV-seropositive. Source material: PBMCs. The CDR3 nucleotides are TGTGCCAGCAGTGAAGCGCGACGGGGGGGCCGCCAAGAGACCCAGTACTTC. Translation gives CASSEARRGGRQETQYF.